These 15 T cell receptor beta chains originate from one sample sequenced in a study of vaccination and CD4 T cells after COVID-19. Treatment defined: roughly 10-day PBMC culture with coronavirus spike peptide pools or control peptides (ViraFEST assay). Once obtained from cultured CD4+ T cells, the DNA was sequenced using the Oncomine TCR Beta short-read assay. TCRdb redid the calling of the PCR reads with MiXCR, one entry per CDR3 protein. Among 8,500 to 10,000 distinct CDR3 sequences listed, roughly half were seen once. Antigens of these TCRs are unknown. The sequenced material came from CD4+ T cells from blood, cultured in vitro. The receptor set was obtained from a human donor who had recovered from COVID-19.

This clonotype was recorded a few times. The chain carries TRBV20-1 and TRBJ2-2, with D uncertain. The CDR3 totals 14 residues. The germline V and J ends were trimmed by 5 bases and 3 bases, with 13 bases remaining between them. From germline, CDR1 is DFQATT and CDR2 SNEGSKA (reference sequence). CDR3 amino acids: CSAALSSDTGELFF. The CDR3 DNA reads TGCAGTGCTGCCCTATCCTCGGACACCGGGGAGCTGTTTTTT.

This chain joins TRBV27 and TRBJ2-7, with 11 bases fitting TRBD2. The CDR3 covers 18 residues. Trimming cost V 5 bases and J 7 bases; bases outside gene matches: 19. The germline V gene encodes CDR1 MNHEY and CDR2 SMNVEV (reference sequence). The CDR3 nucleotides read TGTGCCAGCAGTAGGGGTGGGACTAGCGGATTTCGTGGAGGGGAGCAGTACTTC. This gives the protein CASSRGGTSGFRGGEQYF.

As DNA, the CDR3 is TGTGCCAGCAGTTACAAGGGGAGGGCGAACACCGGGGAGCTGTTTTTT. Protein sequence: CASSYKGRANTGELFF. This chain uses TRBV6-5 with TRBJ2-2; 7 nucleotides align to TRBD2. The trim removed 2 bases at V and 0 bases at J, leaving 3 bases unmatched. The germline V gene encodes CDR1 MNHEY and CDR2 SVGAGI. This CDR3 has 16 residues.

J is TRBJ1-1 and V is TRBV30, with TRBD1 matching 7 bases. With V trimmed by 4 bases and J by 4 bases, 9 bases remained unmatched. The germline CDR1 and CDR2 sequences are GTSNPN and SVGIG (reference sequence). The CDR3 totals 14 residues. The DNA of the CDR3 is TGTGCCTGGAAATCTCAGGGGGTGGGCACTGAAGCTTTCTTT. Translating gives CAWKSQGVGTEAFF.

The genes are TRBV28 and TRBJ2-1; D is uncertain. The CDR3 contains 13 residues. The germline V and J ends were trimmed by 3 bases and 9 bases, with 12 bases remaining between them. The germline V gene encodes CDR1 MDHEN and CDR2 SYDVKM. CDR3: CASSFIRVIEQFF. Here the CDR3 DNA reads TGTGCCAGCAGTTTCATTAGGGTAATTGAGCAGTTCTTC.

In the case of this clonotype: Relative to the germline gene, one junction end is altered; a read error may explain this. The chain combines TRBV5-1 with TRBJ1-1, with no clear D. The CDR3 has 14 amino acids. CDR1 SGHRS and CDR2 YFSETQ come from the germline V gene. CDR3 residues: CTSSLEVLSAEAFF. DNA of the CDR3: TGCACCAGCAGCTTGGAAGTGCTCTCGGCTGAAGCTTTCTTT.

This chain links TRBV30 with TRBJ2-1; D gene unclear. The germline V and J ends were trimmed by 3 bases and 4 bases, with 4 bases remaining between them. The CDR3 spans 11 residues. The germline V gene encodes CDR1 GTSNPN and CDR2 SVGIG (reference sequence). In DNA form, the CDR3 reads TGTGCCTGGAGGCAGTACAATGAGCAGTTCTTC. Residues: CAWRQYNEQFF. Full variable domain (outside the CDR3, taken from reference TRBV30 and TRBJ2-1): SQTIHQWPATLVQPVGSPLSLECTVEGTSNPNLYWYRQAAGRGLQLLFYSVGIGQISSEVPQNLSASRPQDRQFILSSKKLLLSDSGFYLCAWRQYNEQFFGPGTRLTVL.

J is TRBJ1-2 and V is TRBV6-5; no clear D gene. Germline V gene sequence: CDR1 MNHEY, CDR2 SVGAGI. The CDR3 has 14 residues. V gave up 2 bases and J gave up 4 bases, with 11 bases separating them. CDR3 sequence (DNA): TGTGCCAGCAGTTACGGTTCGGGAATCTATGGCTACACCTTC. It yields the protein CASSYGSGIYGYTF.

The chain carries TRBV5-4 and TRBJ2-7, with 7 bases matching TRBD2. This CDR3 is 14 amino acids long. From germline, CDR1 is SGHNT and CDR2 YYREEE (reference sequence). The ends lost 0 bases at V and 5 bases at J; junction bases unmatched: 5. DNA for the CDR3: TGTGCCAGCAGCTTGGCCGGGACTAAAGACGAGCAGTACTTC. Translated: CASSLAGTKDEQYF.

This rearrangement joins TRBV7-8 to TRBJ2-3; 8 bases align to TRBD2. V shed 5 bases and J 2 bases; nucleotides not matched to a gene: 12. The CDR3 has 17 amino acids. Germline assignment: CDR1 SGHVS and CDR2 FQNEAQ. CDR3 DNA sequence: TGTGCCAGCAGCCATAGGGCGAGCGGGGGCCTCACAGATACGCAGTATTTT. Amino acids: CASSHRASGGLTDTQYF.

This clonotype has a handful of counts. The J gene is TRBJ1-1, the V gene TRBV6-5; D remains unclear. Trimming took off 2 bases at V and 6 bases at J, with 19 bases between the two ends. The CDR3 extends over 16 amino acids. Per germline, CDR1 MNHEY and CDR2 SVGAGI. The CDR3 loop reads CASSYPSGEGNPEAFF. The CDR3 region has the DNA TGTGCCAGCAGTTACCCCTCCGGGGAAGGCAACCCTGAAGCTTTCTTT.

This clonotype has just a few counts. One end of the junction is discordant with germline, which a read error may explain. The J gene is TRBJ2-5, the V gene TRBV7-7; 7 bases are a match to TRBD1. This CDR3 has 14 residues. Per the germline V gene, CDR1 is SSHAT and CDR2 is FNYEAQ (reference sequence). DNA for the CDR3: TGTGCTAGCAGCCTGAACAGGGGCCAAGAGACCCAGTACTTC. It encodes CASSLNRGQETQYF.

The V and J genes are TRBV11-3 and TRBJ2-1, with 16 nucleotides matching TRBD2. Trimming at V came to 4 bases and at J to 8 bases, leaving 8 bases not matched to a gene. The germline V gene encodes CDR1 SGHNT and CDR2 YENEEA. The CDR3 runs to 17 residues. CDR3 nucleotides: TGTGCCAGCAGCTGGGGACTAGCGGGAGGGCCGGGGGATGAGCAGTTCTTC. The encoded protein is CASSWGLAGGPGDEQFF.

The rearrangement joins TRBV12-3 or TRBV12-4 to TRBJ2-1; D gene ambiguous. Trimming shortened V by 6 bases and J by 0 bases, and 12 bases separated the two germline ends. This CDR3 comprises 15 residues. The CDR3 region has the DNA TGTGCCAGCAGATACAGCCGAACCTCCTACAATGAGCAGTTCTTC. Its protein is CASRYSRTSYNEQFF.

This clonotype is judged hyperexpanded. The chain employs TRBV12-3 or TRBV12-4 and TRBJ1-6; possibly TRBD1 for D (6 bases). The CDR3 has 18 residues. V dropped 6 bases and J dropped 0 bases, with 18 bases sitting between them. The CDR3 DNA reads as TGTGCCAGCAGCAGAACCGGGCAGGGGAGCTCCTATAATTCACCCCTCCACTTT. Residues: CASSRTGQGSSYNSPLHF.